The rows below give T cell receptor beta chains drawn from one sample of a study of blood T cell repertoires in COVID-19. Profiling relied on immunoSEQ multiplex PCR, and the TCRdb table lists in-frame clones only, not all of them. The repertoire has some 120,000 clones, about 85% of them found once; the top ten carry over 20%. Sequencing was done on a sample of peripheral blood. All receptors derive from a woman of 80 years or more with acute or convalescent COVID-19. Both conserved end residues are part of each CDR3. The D gene is left open where the match is weak. Rows may omit the clone size; those that give it use once, few, many or a size class.

v_call	j_call	clone_size	d_call	cdr3_aa	cdr3_nt
TRBV5-1	TRBJ1-4	many	-	CASSLEPTTNEKLFF	TGCGCCAGCAGCTTGGAGCCAACAACTAATGAAAAACTGTTTTTT
TRBV28	TRBJ2-3	-	TRBD2	CASSRSKAGGGTQYF	TGTGCCAGCAGCCGGAGCAAAGCGGGGGGTGGTACGCAGTATTTT
TRBV19	TRBJ1-3	-	TRBD1	CASITPGTGGNTIYF	TGTGCCAGTATTACCCCCGGGACAGGTGGAAACACCATATATTTT
TRBV2	TRBJ1-1	-	-	CASTGGASTEAFF	TGTGCCAGCACGGGGGGGGCTAGCACTGAAGCTTTCTTT
TRBV19	TRBJ1-6	-	TRBD1	CASSMDTGGNSPLHF	TGTGCCAGTAGTATGGATACAGGGGGGAATTCACCCCTCCACTTT
TRBV9	TRBJ2-5	-	-	CASSVGGQGLGTQYF	TGTGCCAGCAGCGTAGGGGGGCAGGGGCTTGGGACCCAGTACTTC
TRBV6-5	TRBJ2-7	-	-	CASSKQGSLPYEQYF	TGTGCCAGCAGTAAGCAGGGGAGCCTTCCCTACGAGCAGTACTTC
TRBV27	TRBJ2-3	once	TRBD1	CATANRDRVTDTQYF	TGTGCCACAGCAAATCGGGACAGAGTCACAGATACGCAGTATTTT
TRBV5-1	TRBJ1-1	-	-	CASSSLEGTEAFF	TGCGCCAGCAGCTCACTAGAGGGCACTGAAGCTTTCTTT
TRBV18	TRBJ2-3	-	-	CASSPTSGLTDTQYF	TGTGCCAGCTCACCAACCAGCGGGCTCACAGATACGCAGTATTTT
TRBV10-3	TRBJ1-3	-	-	CAISATEIGNTIYF	TGTGCCATCAGTGCGACAGAGATCGGAAACACCATATATTTT
TRBV2	TRBJ1-2	-	-	CATKGDRLTYGYTF	TGTGCCACTAAGGGGGACCGGCTGACCTATGGCTACACCTTC
TRBV5-1	TRBJ1-3	-	-	CASSLGTAGNTIYF	TGCGCCAGCAGCTTGGGAACTGCGGGAAACACCATATATTTT
TRBV5-1	TRBJ2-2	-	-	CASSQGQGTGELFF	TGCGCCAGCAGCCAAGGCCAGGGGACCGGGGAGCTGTTTTTT
TRBV2	TRBJ2-2	-	-	CASWTAEGTGELFF	TGTGCCAGTTGGACAGCTGAGGGCACCGGGGAGCTGTTTTTT
TRBV12-3/TRBV12-4	TRBJ2-4	-	TRBD1	CASSYYRGTQYF	TGTGCCAGCAGTTATTACAGGGGAACTCAGTACTTC
TRBV5-1	TRBJ1-4	-	TRBD1	CASSPGQGEKLFF	TGCGCCAGCAGCCCGGGACAGGGTGAAAAACTGTTTTTT
TRBV6-5	TRBJ2-5	-	TRBD2	CASSPTSGYQETQYF	TGTGCCAGCAGTCCGACTAGCGGGTACCAAGAGACCCAGTACTTC